One sample yielded the 8 T cell receptor beta chains listed below, sequenced in a study of identical twins. TCRdb reanalysed the 5' RACE reads using MiXCR and keeps one entry per CDR3 protein. The sample has around 650,000 distinct CDR3 sequences, less than 9% seen once. The same data also went into a second study, on yellow fever vaccine responses in identical twins.

The sequenced sample was PBMCs. The receptors were gathered from a woman younger than 35 in good health.

The sample holds a few counts of this clonotype. This chain connects TRBV29-1 to TRBJ1-4; 7 nucleotides align to TRBD1. Germline assignment: CDR1 SQVTM and CDR2 ANQGSEA. The length of the CDR3 is 13 residues. After removal of 7 bases from V and 6 bases from J, the junction contained 8 bases not matched to a gene. The CDR3 nucleotides are TGCAGCGCGCGGGACAGCAGTTATGAAAAACTGTTTTTT. Protein product: CSARDSSYEKLFF.

This clonotype was seen a handful of times. The gene calls are TRBV6-1 and TRBJ1-1; no clear D. The CDR3 runs 13 residues. V was cut by 1 base and J by 11 bases, with 14 bases left in between. Germline V gene data show CDR1 as MNHNS and CDR2 as SASEGT. CDR3 amino acids: CASSEVTGIEAFF. The CDR3 DNA reads as TGTGCCAGCAGTGAAGTCACCGGTATAGAGGCTTTCTTT.

This clonotype was seen only a few times. This chain joins TRBV19 and TRBJ2-3; no reliable D call. The germline V and J ends were trimmed by 6 bases and 0 bases, with 10 bases remaining between them. Germline V gene data show CDR1 as LNHDA and CDR2 as SQIVND (reference sequence). The CDR3 extends over 14 amino acids. In nucleotides, the CDR3 is TGTGCCAGTAGGCCGCTATCTAGCACAGATACGCAGTATTTT. Residues: CASRPLSSTDTQYF.

This sequence joins TRBV9 and TRBJ2-7; D is perhaps TRBD1 or TRBD2 (5 bases each). V shed 0 bases and J shed 0 bases, with 19 bases lying between them. The CDR3 is 18 amino acids. The germline V gene has CDR1 SGDLS and CDR2 YYNGEE. This chain's CDR3 is CASSVAPAGTKPSYEQYF. The DNA of the CDR3 is TGTGCCAGCAGCGTAGCCCCTGCAGGGACCAAACCCTCCTACGAGCAGTACTTC.

This clonotype was found many times. The CDR3 bases are TGTGCCAGCAGCCTACGTAGCGGGTACCAAGAGACCCAGTACTTC. As protein: CASSLRSGYQETQYF. This rearrangement joins TRBV7-6 to TRBJ2-5; 7 bases match TRBD2. CDR1 SGHVS and CDR2 FNYEAQ come from the germline V gene. The CDR3 sequence is 15 residues long. The J segment lost 0 bases and the V segment lost 5 bases, leaving 6 bases of the junction unmatched.

This clonotype was found many times. The V and J genes are TRBV10-3 and TRBJ1-3, with D hard to call. In germline, CDR1 is ENHRY, CDR2 SYGVKD. The V end was cut by 4 bases, the J end by 0 bases, with 13 bases between. The CDR3 loop spans 16 amino acids. The DNA for the CDR3 is TGTGCCATCAGTGTCTTGTCCGTAAACTCTGGAAACACCATATATTTT. Translated: CAISVLSVNSGNTIYF.

This clonotype has only a few counts. The chain carries TRBV20-1 and TRBJ2-1; 11 nucleotides align to TRBD2. The CDR3 runs to 15 residues. Germline V lookup: CDR1 DFQATT, CDR2 SNEGSKA (reference sequence). Trimming cost V 3 bases and J 7 bases; bases outside gene matches: 8. The CDR3 region has the DNA TGCAGTGCTAGTAGCGGGAGGGCCCTTAGGAATGAGCAGTTCTTC. This encodes CSASSGRALRNEQFF.

V and J are TRBV20-1 and TRBJ1-1; the D is unclear. V gave up 1 base and J gave up 0 bases, with 9 bases separating them. The CDR3 has 14 amino acids. Germline V gives CDR1 DFQATT, CDR2 SNEGSKA (reference sequence). The DNA for the CDR3 is TGCAGTGCTAGAGGACGGCAGATGAACACTGAAGCTTTCTTT. Translating gives CSARGRQMNTEAFF.